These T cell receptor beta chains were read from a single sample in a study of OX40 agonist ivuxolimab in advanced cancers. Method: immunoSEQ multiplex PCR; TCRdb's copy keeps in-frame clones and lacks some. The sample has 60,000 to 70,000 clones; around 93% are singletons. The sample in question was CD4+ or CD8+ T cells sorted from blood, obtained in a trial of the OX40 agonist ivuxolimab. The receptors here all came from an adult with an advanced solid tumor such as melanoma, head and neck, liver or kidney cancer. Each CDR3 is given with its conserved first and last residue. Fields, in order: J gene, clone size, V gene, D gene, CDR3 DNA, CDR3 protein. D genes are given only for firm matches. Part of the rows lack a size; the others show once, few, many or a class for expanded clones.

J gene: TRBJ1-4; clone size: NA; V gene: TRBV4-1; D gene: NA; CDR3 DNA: TGCGCCAGCAGCCAAGACAGGGAGGATGAAAAACTGTTTTTT; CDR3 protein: CASSQDREDEKLFF
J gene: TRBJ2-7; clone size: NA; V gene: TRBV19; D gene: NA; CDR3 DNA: TGTGCCAGAAGTTGTGAGCAGTACTTC; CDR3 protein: CARSCEQYF
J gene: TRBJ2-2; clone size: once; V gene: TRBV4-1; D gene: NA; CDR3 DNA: TGCGCCAGCAGCCAGACGGGGACCGGGGAGCTGTTTTTT; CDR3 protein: CASSQTGTGELFF
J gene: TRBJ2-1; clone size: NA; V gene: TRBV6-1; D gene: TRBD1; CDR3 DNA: TGTGCCAGCAGTGAACGTCAGGGGGTGAGAGCCAATGAGCAGTTCTTC; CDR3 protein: CASSERQGVRANEQFF
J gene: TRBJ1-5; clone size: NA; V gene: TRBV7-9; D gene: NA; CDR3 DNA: TGTGCCAGCAGCTTAGGGGTTGGGGGAATTGAGCCCCAGCATTTT; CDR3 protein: CASSLGVGGIEPQHF
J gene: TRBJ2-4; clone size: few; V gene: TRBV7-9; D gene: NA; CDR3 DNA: TGTGCCAGCAGCTGGAGGGTGGGAGCCAAAAACATTCAGTACTTC; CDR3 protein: CASSWRVGAKNIQYF
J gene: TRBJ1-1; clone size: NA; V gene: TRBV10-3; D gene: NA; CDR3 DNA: TGTGCCATCAGTGTAGGACAGAGCATGAACACTGAAGCTTTCTTT; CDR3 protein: CAISVGQSMNTEAFF
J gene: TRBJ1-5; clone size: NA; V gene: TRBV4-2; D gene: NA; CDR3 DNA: TGTGCCAGCAGCCAAGGGAGCTTGCCCCAGCATTTT; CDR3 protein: CASSQGSLPQHF
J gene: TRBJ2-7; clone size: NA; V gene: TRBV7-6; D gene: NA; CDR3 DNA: TGTGCCAGCAGCAAACGGGACAACTCCTACGAGCAGTACTTC; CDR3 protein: CASSKRDNSYEQYF
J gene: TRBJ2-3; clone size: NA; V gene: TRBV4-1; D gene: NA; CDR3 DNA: TGCGCCAGCAGCCGCGACGATAGCACAGATACGCAGTATTTT; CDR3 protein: CASSRDDSTDTQYF
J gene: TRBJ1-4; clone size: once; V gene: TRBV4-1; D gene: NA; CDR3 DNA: TGCGCCAGCAGACACCGGGGTGAACAAAGGGAAAAACTGTTTTTT; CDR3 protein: CASRHRGEQREKLFF
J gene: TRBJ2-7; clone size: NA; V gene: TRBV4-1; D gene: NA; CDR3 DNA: TGCGCCAGCAGCCAGAAACCGGATTACGAGCAGTACTTC; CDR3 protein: CASSQKPDYEQYF
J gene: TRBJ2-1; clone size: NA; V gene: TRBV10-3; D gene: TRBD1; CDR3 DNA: TGTGCCATCAGGAGGGACAGGCTCTATGAGCAGTTCTTC; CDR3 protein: CAIRRDRLYEQFF
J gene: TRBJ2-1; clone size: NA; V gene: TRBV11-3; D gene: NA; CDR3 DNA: TGTGCCAGCAGCCCAGACTCGAACTACAATGAGCAGTTCTTC; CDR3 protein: CASSPDSNYNEQFF